This T cell receptor beta chain was observed in a study of T-cell memory formation after mild COVID-19. Study-wide findings and caveats: The CD4+ clones that contracted clustered mainly within CM and EM, and the CD8+ clones concentrated in EMRA.

The CDR3 runs to 14 residues. Germline CDR1 MGHRA, CDR2 YSYEKL. V lost 6 bases, J lost 4 bases, and 15 bases lay in between. This clonotype was detected a few times. Its antigen is unknown. TCRdb called the 5' RACE reads again in MiXCR, with one record for every CDR3 protein. The data show around 60,000 distinct CDR3 sequences, approximately 9.5% seen once. Sequenced sample: PBMCs or a T cell subset sorted from them (not recorded which). The TCR comes from a young man who had mild COVID-19 (a few samples of this study predate the infection). Cell type and time point are not known. The chain couples TRBV4-1 to TRBJ1-2; D unresolved. CDR3 sequence reads: CASRFTVPVYGYTF. The CDR3 region has the DNA TGCGCCAGCAGGTTCACGGTCCCAGTCTATGGCTACACCTTC.